The 21 T cell receptor beta chains reported below all come from one sample, sequenced in a study of cytomegalovirus exposure and HLA in healthy donors. The PCR contained 60 Vbeta and 13 Jbeta primers. TCRdb's table, derived via immunoSEQ multiplex PCR, lists solely in-frame clones and lacks some. The sample consists of about 90,000 clones, approximately 65% of them appearing once. Sequencing used PBMCs. Receptor source: a man between 25 and 39 years old in good health and CMV-seronegative.

This clone was counted once. The chain employs TRBV9 and TRBJ1-1, with D possibly being TRBD1 (5 bases). V lost 3 bases and J lost 5, with 20 bases in between. The CDR3 is made up of 16 amino acids. CDR1 is SGDLS, CDR2 YYNGEE, per germline. The CDR3 is CASSANPREGKTEAFF. The CDR3 coding sequence is TGTGCCAGCAGCGCAAACCCCAGGGAGGGGAAAACTGAAGCTTTCTTT. The whole variable domain, remainder taken from reference TRBV9 and TRBJ1-1, is DSGVTQTPKHLITATGQRVTLRCSPRSGDLSVYWYQQSLDQGLQFLIQYYNGEERAKGNILERFSAQQFPDLHSELNLSSLELGDSALYFCASSANPREGKTEAFFGQGTRLTVV.

This clone has a handful of counts. This chain joins TRBV7-8 and TRBJ1-4, with TRBD1 identical over 7 bases. This CDR3 is built from 15 residues. The germline CDR1 and CDR2 sequences are SGHVS and FQNEAQ. The V segment lost 4 bases and the J segment 7 bases; nucleotides outside the gene matches: 9. CDR3 coding DNA: TGTGCCAGCAGCTCGACAGACAGGGTTACTGAAAAACTGTTTTTT. Its translation is CASSSTDRVTEKLFF.

On this clone itself: The junction does not match germline at one end; this may be a read error. V is TRBV6-1 and J is TRBJ1-2; maybe TRBD1 (6 bases). The CDR3 consists of 15 residues. In germline, CDR1 is MNHNS, CDR2 SASEGT. CDR3 amino acids: CASSGPQGGDYGYPF. CDR3 nucleotides: TGTGCCAGCAGTGGACCACAGGGTGGGGACTATGGCTACCCCTTC.

The J gene is TRBJ1-3, the V gene TRBV27, with D uncertain. The germline V and J ends were trimmed by 5 bases and 0 bases, with 5 bases remaining between them. The germline V gene has CDR1 MNHEY and CDR2 SMNVEV (reference sequence). This CDR3 is 13 amino acids long. The CDR3 region is CASSESSGNTIYF. The CDR3 DNA is TGTGCCAGCAGTGAGAGCTCTGGAAACACCATATATTTT.

The rearrangement uses TRBV4-3 and TRBJ2-2; 11 bases are shared with TRBD1. Germline CDR1 LGHNA, CDR2 YSLEER. The V segment lost 0 bases and the J segment 3 bases; nucleotides outside the gene matches: 3. This CDR3 is built from 17 residues. Written as DNA, the CDR3 is TGCGCCAGCAGCCAAGATCGGGACAGGGGGGACACCGGGGAGCTGTTTTTT. Protein: CASSQDRDRGDTGELFF.

The J gene is TRBJ2-2, the V gene TRBV9; possibly TRBD1 for D (5 bases). The CDR3 is 16 residues long. The germline V and J ends were trimmed by 0 bases and 6 bases, with 15 bases remaining between them. Germline-derived CDR1 and CDR2 are SGDLS and YYNGEE. In DNA, the CDR3 is TGTGCCAGCAGCGTAGCTACGTGGGCAGGGTCCGGGGAGCTGTTTTTT. Translated, it gives CASSVATWAGSGELFF.

This clone was counted between two and nine times. The rearrangement joins TRBV5-6 to TRBJ2-1; 10 nucleotides agree with TRBD1. This CDR3 spans 16 amino acids. Germline-derived CDR1 and CDR2 are SGHDT and YYEEEE. J gave up 7 bases and V 2 bases, and 9 bases lay outside the gene matches. The CDR3 here is CASSFLTGTGVNEQFF. In DNA, the CDR3 is TGTGCCAGCAGCTTCCTTACTGGGACAGGGGTGAATGAGCAGTTCTTC. Together with reference TRBV5-6 and TRBJ2-1, the CDR3 gives the full variable domain: DAGVTQSPTHLIKTRGQQVTLRCSPKSGHDTVSWYQQALGQGPQFIFQYYEEEERQRGNFPDRFSGHQFPNYSSELNVNALLLGDSALYLCASSFLTGTGVNEQFFGPGTRLTVL.

The chain has TRBV28 and TRBJ1-5; TRBD1 matches at 10 bases. Germline CDR1 MDHEN, CDR2 SYDVKM. This CDR3 comprises 15 residues. The trim removed 5 bases at V and 3 bases at J, leaving 4 bases unmatched. CDR3 residues: CASSGDRGHNQPQHF. CDR3 in DNA: TGTGCCAGCAGTGGGGACAGGGGCCACAATCAGCCCCAGCATTTT. Together with reference TRBV28 and TRBJ1-5, the CDR3 gives the full variable domain: DVKVTQSSRYLVKRTGEKVFLECVQDMDHENMFWYRQDPGLGLRLIYFSYDVKMKEKGDIPEGYSVSREKKERFSLILESASTNQTSMYLCASSGDRGHNQPQHFGDGTRLSIL.

The genes are TRBV5-1 and TRBJ1-3; D gene uncertain. The germline V and J ends were trimmed by 2 bases and 0 bases, with 6 bases remaining between them. This CDR3 is 14 amino acids long. Per the germline V gene, CDR1 is SGHRS and CDR2 is YFSETQ. The CDR3 nucleotides read TGCGCCAGCAGCTTAGCGAACTCTGGAAACACCATATATTTT. Amino acids: CASSLANSGNTIYF.

Of note for this clone: The junction does not match germline at one end; this may be a read error. Written as DNA, the CDR3 is TGTGCCAGCAGCCAAGGGGCCGGGAGATCGTTCTTCTTC. This encodes CASSQGAGRSFFF. The chain has TRBV4-2 and TRBJ1-2; D not certain. CDR3 length equals 13 residues. CDR1 LGHNA and CDR2 YNFKEQ come from the germline V gene.

V and J are TRBV5-1 and TRBJ1-2, with a tentative D call TRBD1 (6 bases). The CDR3 is 15 residues long. The V gene's germline CDR1 is SGHRS and CDR2 YFSETQ. V was shortened by 4 bases and J by 4 bases, with 17 bases between the two germline ends. This CDR3 is CASSIDRQRGYGYTF. Here the CDR3 DNA reads TGCGCCAGCAGCATAGACAGGCAGAGGGGCTATGGCTACACCTTC.

There are a few counts of this clone. This sequence joins TRBV29-1 and TRBJ2-3, with 12 bases aligning to TRBD1. Germline CDR1 and CDR2: SQVTM and ANQGSEA. After removal of 3 bases from V and 6 bases from J, the junction contained 13 bases not matched to a gene. The CDR3 covers 17 residues. In DNA, the CDR3 is TGCAGCGTTGAGTTACTTCCGGGACAGGGGGCCGGGGATACGCAGTATTTT. The encoded protein is CSVELLPGQGAGDTQYF.

V gene TRBV9 combines with J gene TRBJ1-4; D is undetermined. V shed 3 bases and J shed 17 bases, with 29 bases lying between them. There are 16 residues in the CDR3. Germline assignment: CDR1 SGDLS and CDR2 YYNGEE. CDR3 residues: CASSDQDGGTSFEGFF. CDR3 sequence (DNA): TGTGCCAGCAGCGATCAGGACGGTGGTACGTCCTTTGAGGGCTTTTTT. The full variable domain, rest sourced from reference TRBV9 and TRBJ1-4, is DSGVTQTPKHLITATGQRVTLRCSPRSGDLSVYWYQQSLDQGLQFLIQYYNGEERAKGNILERFSAQQFPDLHSELNLSSLELGDSALYFCASSDQDGGTSFEGFFGSGTQLSVL.

The chain recombines TRBV7-9 with TRBJ1-5; D is ambiguous. There are 15 residues in the CDR3. Germline V gene lookup returns CDR1 SEHNR and CDR2 FQNEAQ (reference sequence). V was shortened by 8 bases and J by 0 bases, with 14 bases between the two germline ends. The CDR3 nucleotides read TGTGCCAGCCGTCCCGGGAATTATAGCAATCAGCCCCAGCATTTT. It is translated as CASRPGNYSNQPQHF.

CDR3 sequence reads: CASRSGTYEQYF. The CDR3 DNA follows: TGTGCCAGCAGATCCGGGACCTACGAGCAGTACTTC. V usage is TRBV6-6 and J usage is TRBJ2-7, with a weak D call TRBD2 (5 bases). Germline CDR1 is MNHNY and CDR2 is SVGAGI (reference sequence). This CDR3 has 12 amino acids. Trimming took 6 bases from V and 2 from J, leaving 8 bases between them.

There are a few counts of this clone. The rearrangement links TRBV29-1 to TRBJ1-1, with D possibly TRBD1 on 5 matching bases. The CDR3 has 12 amino acids. V was cut by 4 bases and J by 6 bases, with 12 bases left in between. Germline V CDR1 and CDR2: SQVTM, ANQGSEA. The chain's CDR3 is CSVAQGSSEAFF. DNA of the CDR3: TGCAGCGTTGCTCAGGGTAGCTCTGAAGCTTTCTTT.

The rearrangement joins TRBV25-1 to TRBJ1-1; the D gene is possibly TRBD1 (6 bases). The V end lost 8 bases, the J end lost 1 base, and 14 bases lay between the germline ends. Germline CDR1 and CDR2: MGHDK and SYGVNS. CDR3 length equals 14 residues. As DNA, the CDR3 is TGTGCCAGCCGACGGGGGGCTCCGAACACTGAAGCTTTCTTT. Its protein is CASRRGAPNTEAFF.

This CDR3 reads CASEGASGSYEQYF. CDR3 in DNA: TGTGCATCCGAGGGGGCCAGCGGGTCCTACGAGCAGTACTTC. This chain uses TRBV7-8 with TRBJ2-7; D might be TRBD1 (7 bases). Germline assignment: CDR1 SGHVS and CDR2 FQNEAQ. The CDR3 runs 14 residues.

This rearrangement joins TRBV10-3 to TRBJ2-7; D may be TRBD1 (5 bases). V gave up 4 bases and J gave up 2 bases, with 15 bases separating them. Germline CDR1 reads ENHRY; CDR2 reads SYGVKD. The CDR3 contains 15 residues. The CDR3 region has the DNA TGTGCCATCAGTGCGAGTAGGGGTTGGGCCTACGAGCAGTACTTC. Residues: CAISASRGWAYEQYF.

The CDR3: CASRDSNEKLFF. In DNA, the CDR3 is TGTGCCAGCAGGGACAGTAATGAAAAACTGTTTTTT. V gene TRBV6-1 combines with J gene TRBJ1-4; D might be TRBD1 (6 bases). This CDR3 has 12 residues. From germline, CDR1 is MNHNS and CDR2 SASEGT. Trimming took off 6 bases at V and 4 bases at J, with 6 bases between the two ends.

This clone was detected a few times. The chain is built from TRBV29-1 and TRBJ1-2, with D tentatively TRBD1 (5 bases). Germline loops: CDR1 SQVTM, CDR2 ANQGSEA. This CDR3 is built from 12 residues. Trimming cost V 1 base and J 6 bases, with 9 bases left between them. CDR3 region: CSVEAGLHGYTF. The CDR3 DNA reads as TGCAGCGTTGAAGCAGGGCTCCATGGCTACACCTTC.